This T cell receptor beta chain was obtained from a study of long-term antiretroviral therapy in people with HIV. Researchers ran immunoSEQ v3.0 at survey level. Using immunoSEQ multiplex PCR, the repertoire was profiled, and TCRdb retains in-frame clones only, with some absent. The repertoire has tens of thousands of clones, around nine tenths of them found once; the top ten carry 4% to 5.5%. Findings of the study overall: Relative to control repertoires, HIV repertoires exhibited narrower CDR3 length ranges.

Notes on this clone: Its antigen remains unidentified.

V was clipped by 0 bases and J by 5 bases; unmatched bases: 6. The CDR3 is made up of 16 amino acids. Germline-derived CDR1 and CDR2 are MGHRA and YSYEKL. The sample in question was unsorted PBMCs, obtained just over 5 years after starting antiretroviral therapy. This TCR came from a woman aged 40 to 49 with HIV. The gene calls are TRBV4-1 and TRBJ1-5; 8 bases line up with TRBD1. CDR3 amino acids: CASSQEAGTGDQPQHF. CDR3 in DNA: TGCGCCAGCAGCCAAGAAGCGGGGACAGGAGATCAGCCCCAGCATTTT.